The 16 T cell receptor beta chains given below trace back to one sample, sequenced in a study of T cells after yellow fever vaccination. In TCRdb, the 5' RACE reads were re-called with MiXCR into one record per CDR3 protein. The table includes under 300,000 distinct CDR3 sequences, 6.7% detected once. The sequencing used CD4+ T cells sorted from PBMCs, collected on the day of the yellow fever booster vaccination. All receptors derive from a man aged 25-40 years who received the YFV17D yellow fever vaccine.

This clonotype was detected a few times. The rearrangement links TRBV27 to TRBJ1-4; D might be TRBD1 (5 bases). V was cut by 6 bases and J by 3 bases, with 14 bases left in between. This CDR3 spans 15 amino acids. CDR1 and CDR2 from the germline V gene are MNHEY and SMNVEV (reference sequence). CDR3 loop: CASRPRGISNEKLFF. CDR3 in DNA: TGTGCCAGCAGGCCACGGGGGATCTCTAATGAAAAACTGTTTTTT.

The J gene is TRBJ2-5, the V gene TRBV28; D may be TRBD2 (5 bases). The germline V and J ends were trimmed by 8 bases and 5 bases, with 21 bases remaining between them. The CDR3 extends over 15 amino acids. CDR1 is MDHEN and CDR2 is SYDVKM in the germline V gene. CDR3 sequence reads: CASGLGSGGRETQYF. CDR3 DNA: TGTGCCAGCGGCCTTGGCTCGGGCGGGCGGGAGACCCAGTACTTC.

The sample holds a few counts of this clonotype. The chain couples TRBV7-9 to TRBJ1-6; 7 nucleotides line up with TRBD1. The CDR3 spans 16 residues. Germline V gene data show CDR1 as SEHNR and CDR2 as FQNEAQ (reference sequence). V shed 5 bases and J 7 bases; nucleotides not matched to a gene: 11. In DNA, the CDR3 is TGTGCCAGCAGCAAAAAACAGGGGAGTTTGAATTCACCCCTCCACTTT. This sequence encodes CASSKKQGSLNSPLHF.

Many counts were recorded for this clonotype. The rearrangement links TRBV12-3 or TRBV12-4 to TRBJ2-7; D possibly corresponds to TRBD1 (5 bases). Deletions cut 3 bases from V and 6 bases from J, with 18 bases between. The CDR3 is 15 residues long. CDR3 amino acids: CASSFDRQGGSEQYF. For the CDR3, the DNA is TGTGCCAGCAGTTTTGACCGCCAGGGTGGAAGCGAGCAGTACTTC.

This chain links TRBV5-4 with TRBJ1-1, with D possibly matching TRBD1 (5 bases). Germline V gene lookup returns CDR1 SGHNT and CDR2 YYREEE (reference sequence). Trimming stripped 6 bases from V and 1 base from J, with 7 bases between. The CDR3 loop spans 12 amino acids. As DNA, the CDR3 is TGTGCCAGCAACGGGGCGAACACTGAAGCTTTCTTT. Its protein is CASNGANTEAFF.

This clonotype came up a few times. The V and J genes are TRBV18 and TRBJ1-5; 10 positions agree with TRBD1. Germline CDR1 KGHSH, CDR2 LQKENI. J gave up 2 bases and V 6 bases, and 10 bases lay outside the gene matches. The CDR3 runs to 17 residues. CDR3 protein: CASSGQGGPVGNQPQHF. CDR3 nucleotide sequence: TGTGCCAGCTCCGGACAGGGGGGTCCGGTGGGCAATCAGCCCCAGCATTTT.

This clonotype turned up a few times. The chain links TRBV4-1 to TRBJ1-2; 7 bases map to TRBD1. The CDR3 is 15 amino acids. Germline assignment: CDR1 MGHRA and CDR2 YSYEKL. V lost 1 base to trimming and J lost 4 bases; unmatched junction nucleotides: 6. The CDR3 here is CASSQGGQPTYGYTF. In DNA form, the CDR3 reads TGCGCCAGCAGCCAAGGGGGACAGCCCACCTATGGCTACACCTTC.

The table lists this clonotype with many counts. CDR3 bases: TGTGCCATCAGTGATGCAGGGGTCACCGGGGAGCTGTTTTTT. It is translated as CAISDAGVTGELFF. The J gene is TRBJ2-2, the V gene TRBV10-3, with D perhaps matching TRBD1 (6 bases). Deletions cut 3 bases from V and 4 bases from J, with 9 bases between. Germline loops: CDR1 ENHRY, CDR2 SYGVKD. This CDR3 contains 14 residues.

V and J are TRBV28 and TRBJ2-5, with D perhaps matching TRBD1 (6 bases). CDR1 and CDR2 from the germline V gene are MDHEN and SYDVKM. The CDR3 runs to 16 residues. V lost 6 bases, J lost 0 bases, and 17 bases lay in between. The CDR3 here is CASRTTRDINQETQYF. CDR3 DNA: TGTGCCAGCAGAACGACTCGGGACATCAACCAAGAGACCCAGTACTTC.

The chain joins TRBV10-3 to TRBJ1-1; tentatively, D is TRBD1 (6 bases). The V end was cut by 11 bases, the J end by 3 bases, with 13 bases between. The CDR3 extends over 12 amino acids. Germline V gives CDR1 ENHRY, CDR2 SYGVKD. The CDR3 region is CASGAGDTEAFF. The CDR3 DNA reads as TGTGCCTCAGGGGCAGGGGACACTGAAGCTTTCTTT.

The chain is built from TRBV11-1 and TRBJ2-7; TRBD2 aligns across 9 bases. The CDR3 loop spans 14 amino acids. Per the germline V gene, CDR1 is SGHAT and CDR2 is FQDESV (reference sequence). The ends lost 4 bases at V and 2 bases at J; junction bases unmatched: 3. The CDR3 spells CASSSGLAPYEQYF. The DNA for the CDR3 is TGTGCCAGCAGCTCGGGACTAGCACCCTACGAGCAGTACTTC.

The chain is built from TRBV5-1 and TRBJ2-7; the D gene is possibly TRBD1 (6 bases). CDR1 is SGHRS, CDR2 YFSETQ, per germline. The CDR3 is 13 amino acids. V lost 0 bases, J lost 7 bases, and 11 bases lay in between. CDR3 protein: CASSLVFGTEQYF. CDR3 nucleotide sequence: TGCGCCAGCAGCTTGGTTTTCGGGACAGAGCAGTACTTC. Together with reference TRBV5-1 and TRBJ2-7, the CDR3 gives the full variable domain: KAGVTQTPRYLIKTRGQQVTLSCSPISGHRSVSWYQQTPGQGLQFLFEYFSETQRNKGNFPGRFSGRQFSNSRSEMNVSTLELGDSALYLCASSLVFGTEQYFGPGTRLTVT.

The chain combines TRBV20-1 with TRBJ2-5; TRBD2 aligns across 11 bases. The CDR3 is 15 amino acids. V trimming: 5 bases; J trimming: 7 bases; junction bases outside the gene matches: 12. Germline V gene data show CDR1 as DFQATT and CDR2 as SNEGSKA (reference sequence). As DNA, the CDR3 is TGCAGTGCTGGCGTAGCGGGAGGGCCTGTGGGGACCCAGTACTTC. Protein sequence: CSAGVAGGPVGTQYF.

J is TRBJ1-2 and V is TRBV5-4, with unresolved D. This CDR3 region has 14 residues. From germline, CDR1 is SGHNT and CDR2 YYREEE (reference sequence). The V end was cut by 4 bases, the J end by 4 bases, with 14 bases between. The CDR3 nucleotides are TGTGCCAGCAGCGAGCGGGAAAACCCCTATGGCTACACCTTC. Translation gives CASSERENPYGYTF.

This clonotype was counted ten times or more. The V gene is TRBV6-2 or TRBV6-3, the J gene TRBJ2-7, with TRBD1 as a possible D gene (5 bases). V lost 2 bases to trimming and J lost 3 bases, with 14 bases between them. The CDR3 loop spans 15 amino acids. Germline loops: CDR1 MNHEY, CDR2 SVGEGT. As DNA, the CDR3 is TGTGCCAGCAGTTACGGCCTGACAGCAGGCTACGAGCAGTACTTC. It is translated as CASSYGLTAGYEQYF.

The chain combines TRBV5-1 with TRBJ2-1; 7 bases agree with TRBD2. With 3 bases clipped from V and 5 bases from J, the junction kept 5 bases outside the gene matches. Germline loops: CDR1 SGHRS, CDR2 YFSETQ. This CDR3 contains 14 residues. CDR3 sequence: CASSYEGGDNEQFF. The CDR3 nucleotides are TGCGCCAGCAGCTACGAGGGAGGGGACAATGAGCAGTTCTTC.